The 18 T cell receptor beta chains in this list originate from one sample, sequenced in a study of post-analysis software for immune sequencing data. No cognate antigen is known for these TCRs. Study-wide results and caveats: Higher frequency in patients than in controls was seen for 5 or 6 TRBV segments, with TRBV5-6, TRBV5-1 and TRBV20-1 among them.

Researchers reported that TCR beta cDNA libraries carried unique molecular identifiers. TCRdb reprocessed the PCR reads via MiXCR and lists one record per CDR3 protein. The sample has about 540,000 distinct CDR3 sequences, around 31% seen once; the top ten hold approximately 5.4%. The sample consisted of blood. The receptor set was obtained from a girl younger than 18 with multiple sclerosis.

V and J are TRBV5-6 and TRBJ2-5, with unresolved D. The CDR3 spans 13 residues. Germline V CDR1 and CDR2: SGHDT, YYEEEE. Trimming removed 2 bases at V and 2 bases at J, with 7 bases between. The CDR3 DNA is TGTGCCAGCAGCTTTACCAGGCAAGAGACCCAGTACTTC. Amino acids: CASSFTRQETQYF.

The rearrangement uses TRBV24-1 and TRBJ2-7, with D hard to call. Trimming left V 3 bases short and J 6 bases short, with 11 bases between. The CDR3 is made up of 13 amino acids. The germline CDR1 and CDR2 sequences are KGHDR and SFDVKD. CDR3 DNA sequence: TGTGCCACCAGTGATCTAACCACGGGCGAGCAGTACTTC. This gives the protein CATSDLTTGEQYF.

This clonotype was seen just once. The gene calls are TRBV27 and TRBJ1-1; D is uncertain. This CDR3 has 13 residues. The V end lost 7 bases, the J end lost 7 bases, and 16 bases lay between the germline ends. Germline CDR1 and CDR2: MNHEY and SMNVEV (reference sequence). The CDR3: CASNERGSSEAFF. The CDR3 DNA is TGTGCCAGCAACGAGCGGGGATCGAGTGAAGCTTTCTTT.

This clonotype was seen a handful of times. V is TRBV10-3 and J is TRBJ2-1; D not certain. The V end lost 2 bases, the J end lost 6 bases, and 5 bases lay between the germline ends. CDR3 length: 12 amino acids. Germline V gene lookup returns CDR1 ENHRY and CDR2 SYGVKD. CDR3 DNA: TGTGCCATCAGTGAGGTCGCCAATGAGCAGTTCTTC. Protein sequence: CAISEVANEQFF.

This clonotype was found a few times. The rearrangement uses TRBV4-1 and TRBJ2-3, with D unresolved. Looked up from germline, CDR1 is MGHRA and CDR2 is YSYEKL. The CDR3 length is 17 residues. V dropped 0 bases and J dropped 6 bases, with 19 bases sitting between them. The CDR3: CASSQEGAGARHDTQYF. The CDR3 DNA is TGCGCCAGCAGCCAAGAAGGAGCAGGAGCGCGTCACGATACGCAGTATTTT.

This clonotype appeared a few times. The chain has TRBV5-1 and TRBJ2-1, with 12 bases fitting TRBD2. V shed 4 bases, J shed 7 bases, and the junction held 6 bases outside the gene matches. The length of the CDR3 is 15 residues. Per the germline V gene, CDR1 is SGHRS and CDR2 is YFSETQ. The CDR3: CASSPGLAGRNEQFF. In DNA, the CDR3 is TGCGCCAGCAGCCCCGGACTAGCGGGGCGGAATGAGCAGTTCTTC.

This clonotype has just a few counts. The V call is TRBV20-1, the J call TRBJ1-2; D is unresolved. Trimming removed 6 bases at V and 5 bases at J, with 16 bases between. The CDR3 has 13 amino acids. The V gene's germline CDR1 is DFQATT and CDR2 SNEGSKA (reference sequence). The CDR3 reads CSALLGLSYGYTF. The CDR3 region has the DNA TGCAGTGCCCTTCTCGGACTCTCATATGGCTACACCTTC.

This clonotype showed up just a few times. The J gene is TRBJ2-7, the V gene TRBV29-1; 9 nucleotides agree with TRBD2. CDR1 SQVTM and CDR2 ANQGSEA come from the germline V gene. The CDR3 consists of 15 residues. V lost 3 bases to trimming and J lost 4 bases; unmatched junction nucleotides: 10. CDR3 nucleotides: TGCAGCGTTGAGTGGCTAGCGGGGCGACCTTACGAGCAGTACTTC. Protein: CSVEWLAGRPYEQYF.

This clonotype appeared a few times. This sequence joins TRBV20-1 and TRBJ2-1; possibly TRBD2 for D (5 bases). There are 10 residues in the CDR3. CDR1 and CDR2 (germline): DFQATT, SNEGSKA (reference sequence). Trimming cost V 4 bases and J 9 bases, with 7 bases left between them. CDR3 residues: CSAIRGEQFF. The CDR3 DNA reads TGCAGTGCTATACGGGGTGAGCAGTTCTTC.

As for this clonotype: A read error is possible here, since a much larger clone lies one base away. V and J are TRBV4-1 and TRBJ2-3; D uncertain. This CDR3 comprises 13 residues. V gave up 4 bases and J gave up 2 bases, with 7 bases separating them. Germline CDR1 reads MGHRA; CDR2 reads YSYEKL. CDR3 DNA sequence: TGCGCCAGCAGCCGCTCCCCCACAGATACGCAGTATTTT. Amino acids: CASSRSPTDTQYF.

This clonotype was seen a few times. This sequence joins TRBV20-1 and TRBJ1-1; D perhaps matches TRBD1 (5 bases). Germline V gives CDR1 DFQATT, CDR2 SNEGSKA (reference sequence). The CDR3 runs to 12 residues. CDR3 coding DNA: TGCACTGATACCGACAGAACCTCTCCGTCTTTCTTT. Its protein product is CTDTDRTSPSFF.

Written as DNA, the CDR3 is TGCAGTGCTAGTAAGGGAACAGATACGCAGTATTTT. It translates to CSASKGTDTQYF. This chain links TRBV20-1 with TRBJ2-3; D unresolved. V lost 3 bases and J lost 3, with 7 bases in between. CDR3 size: 12 residues. CDR1 DFQATT and CDR2 SNEGSKA come from the germline V gene (reference sequence).

The table lists this clonotype with a few counts. The chain uses TRBV6-5 and TRBJ2-1; 11 bases agree with TRBD2. The CDR3 runs to 16 residues. The junction had 6 bases not matched to a gene; V was cut back by 0 bases and J by 8 bases. Germline CDR1 is MNHEY and CDR2 is SVGAGI. The CDR3 spells CASSYSPSGGSDEQFF. CDR3 nucleotide sequence: TGTGCCAGCAGTTACTCCCCTAGCGGGGGGTCAGATGAGCAGTTCTTC.

The rearrangement uses TRBV7-2 and TRBJ2-5, with D possibly being TRBD2 (7 bases). The CDR3 is 14 residues long. The V gene lost 1 base and the J gene lost 5 bases, with 11 bases spanning the gap. Germline assignment: CDR1 SGHTA and CDR2 FQGNSA. The CDR3 region is CASSLEGGRETQYF. The CDR3 DNA follows: TGTGCCAGCAGCTTAGAGGGGGGGAGGGAGACCCAGTACTTC.

This clonotype appeared a single time. V usage is TRBV15 and J usage is TRBJ1-6, with D uncertain. Germline CDR1 is LNHNV and CDR2 is YYDKDF (reference sequence). V shed 3 bases and J shed 3 bases, with 12 bases lying between them. This CDR3 region has 16 residues. CDR3 sequence: CATSSWVIGYNSPLHF. The CDR3 DNA reads TGTGCCACCAGCAGTTGGGTGATAGGCTATAATTCACCCCTCCACTTT.

The chain recombines TRBV18 with TRBJ1-2; the D gene is possibly TRBD1 (5 bases). V was pared by 5 bases and J by 8 bases, with 18 bases between. Germline CDR1 and CDR2: KGHSH and LQKENI. This CDR3 has 14 amino acids. The CDR3 nucleotides read TGTGCCAGCTCAACGGTATCCGGGACTGAAGGCTACACCTTC. Residues: CASSTVSGTEGYTF.

This clonotype was detected a few times. The chain couples TRBV19 to TRBJ2-1; no definite D call. V lost 6 bases to trimming and J lost 6 bases, with 12 bases between them. Germline-derived CDR1 and CDR2 are LNHDA and SQIVND (reference sequence). The CDR3 is made up of 13 amino acids. The CDR3 is CASSLNWFNEQFF. CDR3 coding DNA: TGTGCCAGTAGCTTGAACTGGTTCAATGAGCAGTTCTTC.

As for this clonotype: The junction departs from the called germline gene at one end, perhaps through a read error. This chain links TRBV5-1 with TRBJ1-1; D remains ambiguous. Germline CDR1 SGHRS, CDR2 YFSETQ. The CDR3 length is 15 residues. DNA for the CDR3: TGCGCCTGCAGCTTGGATGGCAGGACGAACACTGAAGCTTTCTTT. Translation gives CACSLDGRTNTEAFF.